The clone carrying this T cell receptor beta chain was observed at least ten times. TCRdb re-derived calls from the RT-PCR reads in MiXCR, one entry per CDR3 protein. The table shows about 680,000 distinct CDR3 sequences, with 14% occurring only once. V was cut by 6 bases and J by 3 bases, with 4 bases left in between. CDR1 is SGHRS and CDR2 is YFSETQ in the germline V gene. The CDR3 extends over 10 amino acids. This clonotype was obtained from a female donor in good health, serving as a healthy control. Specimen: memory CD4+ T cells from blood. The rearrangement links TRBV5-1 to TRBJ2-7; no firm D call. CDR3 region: CASTSYEQYF. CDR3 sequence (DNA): TGCGCCAGCACGAGCTACGAGCAGTACTTC.